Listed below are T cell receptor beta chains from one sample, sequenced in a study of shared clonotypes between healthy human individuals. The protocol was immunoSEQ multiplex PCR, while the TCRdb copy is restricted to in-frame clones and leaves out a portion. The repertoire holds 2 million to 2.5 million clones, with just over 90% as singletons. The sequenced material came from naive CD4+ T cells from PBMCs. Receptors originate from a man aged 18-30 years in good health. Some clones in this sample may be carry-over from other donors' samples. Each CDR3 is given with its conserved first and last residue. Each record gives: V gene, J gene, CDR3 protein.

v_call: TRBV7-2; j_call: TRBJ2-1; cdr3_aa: CASSPRILARVRDEQFF
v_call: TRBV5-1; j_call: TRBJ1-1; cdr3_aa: CASDSEGLNTEAFF
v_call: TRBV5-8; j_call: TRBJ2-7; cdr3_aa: CASSLEAGTSGGEQYF
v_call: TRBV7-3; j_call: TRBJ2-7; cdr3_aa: CASSLGTAAGHEQYF
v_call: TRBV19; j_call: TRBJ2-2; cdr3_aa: CASSIGTRPLNTGELFF
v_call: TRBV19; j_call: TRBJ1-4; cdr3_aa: CASSIPRRTTNEKLFF
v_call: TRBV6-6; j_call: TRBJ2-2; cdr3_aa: CASWGGTGELFF
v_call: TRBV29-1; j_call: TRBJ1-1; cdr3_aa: CSARALGRGVEAFF
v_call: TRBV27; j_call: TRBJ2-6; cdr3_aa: CASTILAGGSGANVLTF
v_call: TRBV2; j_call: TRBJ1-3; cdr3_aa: CASHPRTVGNTIYF
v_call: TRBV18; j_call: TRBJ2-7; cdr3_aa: CASSPGASYYYEQYF
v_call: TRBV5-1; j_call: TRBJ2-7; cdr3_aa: CASSLGGAPSSYEQYF
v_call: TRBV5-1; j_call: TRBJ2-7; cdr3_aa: CASSPGTKIHYEQYF
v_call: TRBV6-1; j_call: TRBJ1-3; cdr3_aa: CASSEYSGGTGNTIYF
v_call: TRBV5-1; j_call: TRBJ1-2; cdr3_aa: CASSPTTNQGYKGYTF
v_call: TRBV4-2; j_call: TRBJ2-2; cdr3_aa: CASSQDPVWGANTGELFF
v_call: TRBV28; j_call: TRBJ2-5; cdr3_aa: CASLNGPGVLTQYF
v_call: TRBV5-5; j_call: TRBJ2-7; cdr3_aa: CASSLLGQGSYEQYF
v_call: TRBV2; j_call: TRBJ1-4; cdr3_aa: CASAGALNEKLFF
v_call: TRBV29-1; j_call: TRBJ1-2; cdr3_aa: CSVQPPGTVYGYTF
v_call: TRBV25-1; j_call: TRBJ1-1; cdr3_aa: CASRGTANTEAFF
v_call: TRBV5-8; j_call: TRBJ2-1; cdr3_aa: CASSNYAGEQFF
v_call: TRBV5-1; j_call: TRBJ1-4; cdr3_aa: CASSLAAQGEAEKLFF
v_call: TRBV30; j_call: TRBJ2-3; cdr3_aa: CAWIPGLAGGTTDTQYF
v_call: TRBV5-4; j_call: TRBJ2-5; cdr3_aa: CASSTRVETQYF
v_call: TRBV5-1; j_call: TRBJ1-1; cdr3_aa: CASSLVGGFTEAFF
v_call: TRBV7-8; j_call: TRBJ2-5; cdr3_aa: CASSPRKGTALYQETQYF
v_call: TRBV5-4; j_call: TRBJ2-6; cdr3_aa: CASRKDRVANVLTF
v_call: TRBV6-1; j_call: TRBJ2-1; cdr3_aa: CASSITSANNEQFF
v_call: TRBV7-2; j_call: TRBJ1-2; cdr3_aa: CASSFTGFLNYGYTF
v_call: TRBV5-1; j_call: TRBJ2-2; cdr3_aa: CASSWLAGDPTGELFF
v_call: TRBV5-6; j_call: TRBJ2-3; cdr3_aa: CASSSDRGADTQYF
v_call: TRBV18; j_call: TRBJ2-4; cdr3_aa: CASSPLTAIAKNIQYF
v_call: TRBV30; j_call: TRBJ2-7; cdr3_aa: CAWSRLGGYEQYF
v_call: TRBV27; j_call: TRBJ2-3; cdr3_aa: CASRPGPRGPAGRTQYF
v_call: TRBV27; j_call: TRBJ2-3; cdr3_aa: CASYRQGIRGTDTQYF
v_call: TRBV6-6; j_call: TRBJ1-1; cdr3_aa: CASSYPEGTGNTEAFF
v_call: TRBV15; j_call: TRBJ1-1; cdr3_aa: CATSRAEGPAFF
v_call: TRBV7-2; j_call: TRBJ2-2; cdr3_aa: CASSLVFGEANTGELFF
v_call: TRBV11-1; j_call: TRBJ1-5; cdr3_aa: CASSLARGQPQHF
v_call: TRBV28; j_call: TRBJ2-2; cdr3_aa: CASSSTTGELFF
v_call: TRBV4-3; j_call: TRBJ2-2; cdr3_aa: CASSQDPWREGRTGELFF
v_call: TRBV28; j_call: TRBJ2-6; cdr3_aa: CASRDTYGQGGGANVLTF
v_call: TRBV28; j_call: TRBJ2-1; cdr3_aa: CASSFLDLSYNEQFF
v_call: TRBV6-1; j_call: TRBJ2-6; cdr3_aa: CASSGMRASGANVLTF
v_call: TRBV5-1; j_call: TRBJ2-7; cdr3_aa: CASTGTSGTYEQYF
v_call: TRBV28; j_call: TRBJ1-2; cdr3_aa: CASSYRLDYGYTF
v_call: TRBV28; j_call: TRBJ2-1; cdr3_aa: CASGELASAYNEQFF
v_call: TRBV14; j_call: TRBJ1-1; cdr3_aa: CASRRQANTEAFF
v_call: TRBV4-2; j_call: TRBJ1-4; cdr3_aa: CASSPLGDRAPTNEKLFF
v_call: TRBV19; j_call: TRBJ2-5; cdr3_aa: CASSRSGTRGFETQYF
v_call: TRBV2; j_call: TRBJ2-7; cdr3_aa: CASHGGRAQSAGQYF
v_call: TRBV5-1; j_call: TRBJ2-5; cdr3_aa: CASTPGRGETQYF
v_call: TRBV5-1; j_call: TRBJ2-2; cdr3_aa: CASSYSSGTANTGELFF
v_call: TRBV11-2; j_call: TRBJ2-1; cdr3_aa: CASSLERLASGHEQFF
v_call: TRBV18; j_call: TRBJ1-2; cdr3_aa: CASSPQGGSAPANYGYTF
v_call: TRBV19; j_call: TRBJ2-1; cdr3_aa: CASSWPSGSNEQFF
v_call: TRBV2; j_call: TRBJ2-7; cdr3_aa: CASSFTYEQYF
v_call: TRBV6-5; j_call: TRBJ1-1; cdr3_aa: CASSYHGTANTEAFF
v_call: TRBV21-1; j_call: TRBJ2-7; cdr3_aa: CASSAQNREEPYEQYF